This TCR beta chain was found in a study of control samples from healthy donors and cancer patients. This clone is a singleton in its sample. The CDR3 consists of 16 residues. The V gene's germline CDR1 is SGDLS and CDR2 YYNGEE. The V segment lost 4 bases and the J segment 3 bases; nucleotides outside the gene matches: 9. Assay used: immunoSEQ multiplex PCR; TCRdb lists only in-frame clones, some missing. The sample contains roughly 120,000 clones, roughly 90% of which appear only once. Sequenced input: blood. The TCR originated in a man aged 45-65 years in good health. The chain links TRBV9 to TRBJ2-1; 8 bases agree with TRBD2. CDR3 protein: CASSSTRGGNYNEQFF. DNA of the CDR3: TGTGCCAGCAGCAGCACCCGGGGGGGCAACTACAATGAGCAGTTCTTC.